The present T cell receptor (beta chain) was sequenced within a study of CD39 and CD103 CD8 tumor-infiltrating T cells. Between the trimmed V and J ends, which lost 4 bases and 4 bases, there was a span of 22 bases. The length of the CDR3 is 17 residues. Germline CDR1 SEHNR, CDR2 FQNEAQ (reference sequence). Assay used: immunoSEQ multiplex PCR; TCRdb lists only in-frame clones, some missing. The sample has about 2,500 clones, 65% to 75% seen once. The source of this sequence is a human donor with head and neck squamous cell carcinoma. The sequenced material came from CD39- CD103- CD8+ T cells sorted from the tumor. The subset: CD103-CD39- double-negative CD45RA- CD8 T cells. The chain employs TRBV7-9 and TRBJ1-2; tentatively, D is TRBD1 (5 bases). The CDR3: CASSSTVGTDDLYGYTF. The CDR3 DNA sequence: TGTGCCAGCAGCTCGACCGTCGGGACTGATGACCTCTATGGCTACACCTTC.